The table lists the clone carrying this TCR beta chain with a count of one. Germline V lookup: CDR1 MNHEY, CDR2 SVGAGI. The CDR3 has 11 amino acids. The ends were cut back, 5 bases at V and 0 bases at J, with 2 bases in the middle. The source of the sample is a study of regulatory T cells. The PCR used 52 TRBV and 13 TRBJ primers. Sequencing used immunoSEQ multiplex PCR; TCRdb keeps in-frame clones, though not all of them. The table records roughly 15,000 clones, roughly 90% of them present only once. The rearrangement links TRBV6-5 to TRBJ2-7; D gene uncertain. Sequencing input: CD8+ T cells sorted from blood. The TCR comes from a person in their late teens or twenties with CD3G deficiency. The DNA of the CDR3 is TGTGCCAGCAGTCCCTCCTACGAGCAGTACTTC. Its translation is CASSPSYEQYF.